The 27 T cell receptor beta chains in this list originate from one sample, sequenced in a study of regulatory T cells in long-lasting Graves disease. Time point here: newly diagnosed GD, antithyroid drugs for less than 3 months. After RNA was extracted from PBMCs, the TCR library was made from it. To make TCR beta libraries, researchers used iRepertoire HTBI primers and Arm-PCR of CDR3 regions. TCRdb processed the multiplex PCR reads anew with MiXCR; each CDR3 protein has one entry. The repertoire holds 450,000 to 600,000 distinct CDR3 sequences, with about 13% as singletons. These data are also associated with another study on T cells in Graves' hyperthyroidism and ophthalmopathy.

Sequencing used peripheral blood mononuclear cells (PBMCs), obtained at new diagnosis, from a patient treated with antithyroid drugs. Receptor source: a man aged 25-40 years with Graves disease.

The chain joins TRBV7-2 to TRBJ1-2; 11 positions agree with TRBD1. The CDR3 totals 16 residues. J was trimmed by 4 bases and V by 5 bases; bases with no gene match: 9. CDR1 is SGHTA and CDR2 is FQGNSA in the germline V gene. CDR3: CASSPPGTGGVYGYTF. CDR3 DNA sequence: TGTGCCAGCAGCCCCCCGGGGACAGGGGGGGTCTATGGCTACACCTTC. The entire variable domain, with the rest obtained from reference TRBV7-2 and TRBJ1-2, is as follows: GAGVSQSPSNKVTEKGKDVELRCDPISGHTALYWYRQSLGQGLEFLIYFQGNSAPDKSGLPSDRFSAERTGGSVSTLTIQRTQQEDSAVYLCASSPPGTGGVYGYTFGSGTRLTVV.

In this sample, this clonotype turned up many times. The chain joins TRBV2 to TRBJ1-1; D gene uncertain. Trimming cost V 1 base and J 9 bases, with 6 bases left between them. The V gene's germline CDR1 is SNHLY and CDR2 FYNNEI. CDR3 length: 11 residues. The CDR3 here is CASSEGFKAFF. CDR3 DNA sequence: TGTGCCAGCAGTGAAGGGTTTAAAGCTTTCTTT.

CDR3 nucleotides: TGCAGTGCTAGCCTAGCGAACACCATATATTTT. Translating gives CSASLANTIYF. This chain links TRBV20-1 with TRBJ1-3; no definite D call. This CDR3 region has 11 residues. V gave up 3 bases and J gave up 7 bases, with 7 bases separating them. Per the germline V gene, CDR1 is DFQATT and CDR2 is SNEGSKA (reference sequence).

The chain recombines TRBV6-1 with TRBJ1-4; D is perhaps TRBD1 (6 bases). V shed 9 bases and J shed 4 bases, with 12 bases lying between them. The CDR3 loop spans 13 amino acids. Germline CDR1 is MNHNS and CDR2 is SASEGT. CDR3 sequence (DNA): TGTGCCAGTCTACAGGGACTTAATGAAAAACTGTTTTTT. This gives the protein CASLQGLNEKLFF.

The V gene is TRBV10-2, the J gene TRBJ1-2, with D hard to call. Germline V gene data show CDR1 as WSHSY and CDR2 as SAAADI. CDR3 size: 16 residues. Trimming took 1 base from V and 0 from J, leaving 12 bases between them. The CDR3 sequence is CASSEFPELSNYGYTF. Written as DNA, the CDR3 is TGCGCCAGCAGTGAGTTCCCGGAGCTTTCTAACTATGGCTACACCTTC.

This clonotype was seen only once. A much more abundant neighbour one base away suggests this may be a read error. V usage is TRBV9 and J usage is TRBJ1-1; D uncertain. The CDR3 is 13 amino acids. Germline CDR1 and CDR2: SGDLS and YYNGEE. The V end was cut by 2 bases, the J end by 4 bases, with 9 bases between. CDR3 nucleotide sequence: TGTGCCAGCAGCGTCGACTTGGGCACTGAAGCTTTCTTT. This gives the protein CASSVDLGTEAFF.

This clonotype appeared many times. The rearrangement joins TRBV7-9 to TRBJ2-7; TRBD1 might be the D (5 bases). CDR3 length equals 13 residues. V was cut by 5 bases and J by 9 bases, with 17 bases left in between. CDR1 and CDR2 from the germline V gene are SEHNR and FQNEAQ (reference sequence). CDR3 in DNA: TGTGCCAGCAGCAGGGCAGGGAAAGATCGGCAGTACTTC. Translating it yields CASSRAGKDRQYF.

Regarding this clonotype: With only one base between it and a far larger clone, this is likely a read error. The rearrangement uses TRBV6-6 and TRBJ2-7; the D gene is possibly TRBD2 (6 bases). The CDR3 consists of 15 residues. Germline CDR1 reads MNHNY; CDR2 reads SVGAGI (reference sequence). In DNA, the CDR3 is TGTGCCAGCAGTTACGGCGGGATCAGCTCCTACGAGCAGTGCTTC. This gives the protein CASSYGGISSYEQCF.

This clonotype was seen a few times. The V call is TRBV6-5, the J call TRBJ1-2; no firm D call. Germline V gene sequence: CDR1 MNHEY, CDR2 SVGAGI. Trimming took off 0 bases at V and 6 bases at J, with 17 bases between the two ends. CDR3 length equals 16 residues. CDR3 bases: TGTGCCAGCAGTTACTCGGGGAGAGGGCGAAGGGATGGCTACACCTTC. As protein: CASSYSGRGRRDGYTF.

A note on this clonotype: A much larger clonotype is one base distant, so this may be a read error. The genes are TRBV12-3 or TRBV12-4 and TRBJ2-7, with TRBD2 matching 8 bases. V dropped 6 bases and J dropped 10; count of bases not matched to a gene: 14. This CDR3 is 14 amino acids long. Written as DNA, the CDR3 is TGTGCCAGCAGGTCCCCGGGGGGGGGGAGGGATCAGTACTTC. Protein sequence: CASRSPGGGRDQYF.

V usage is TRBV18 and J usage is TRBJ1-3; perhaps TRBD1 as D (5 bases). The germline gives CDR1 KGHSH, CDR2 LQKENI. Trimming took off 3 bases at V and 1 base at J, with 16 bases between the two ends. This CDR3 region has 17 residues. This CDR3 is CASSPQKGKVSGNTIYF. DNA for the CDR3: TGTGCCAGCTCACCGCAAAAGGGGAAGGTATCTGGAAACACCATATATTTT.

This clonotype was picked up many times. The V call is TRBV6-1, the J call TRBJ1-3; 10 bases match TRBD1. The V segment lost 5 bases and the J segment 2 bases; nucleotides outside the gene matches: 6. The V gene's germline CDR1 is MNHNS and CDR2 SASEGT. The CDR3 has 16 amino acids. CDR3 in DNA: TGTGCCAGCAGTACCCGGACAGGGGGGACTGGAAACACCATATATTTT. It specifies CASSTRTGGTGNTIYF.

Of note for this clonotype: Since a much larger clone is just one base distant, this may be a read error. The chain carries TRBV12-3 or TRBV12-4 and TRBJ2-1; 8 bases line up with TRBD2. The CDR3 is 15 residues long. The CDR3 sequence is CASMTSAGWADEQSF. The CDR3 nucleotides are TGTGCCAGCATGACTAGCGCGGGATGGGCTGATGAGCAGTCCTTC.

The chain is built from TRBV27 and TRBJ2-7; D tentatively reads TRBD1 or TRBD2 (5 bases each). The CDR3 extends over 19 amino acids. Between the trimmed V and J ends, which lost 5 bases and 2 bases, there was a span of 28 bases. The V gene's germline CDR1 is MNHEY and CDR2 SMNVEV (reference sequence). CDR3: CASSPLRAVDTTGPYEQYF. The CDR3, as DNA: TGTGCCAGCAGTCCCCTACGGGCGGTGGACACAACGGGGCCCTACGAGCAGTACTTC.

At least ten counts were recorded for this clonotype. The chain couples TRBV10-3 to TRBJ2-6, with D perhaps matching TRBD1 (5 bases). V lost 4 bases and J 2 bases, leaving 21 bases between the germline ends. The V gene's germline CDR1 is ENHRY and CDR2 SYGVKD. The CDR3 has 19 amino acids. In DNA form, the CDR3 reads TGTGCCATCAGTGGACCAGGGTTGGGTGACCAAACTGGGGCCAACGTCCTGACTTTC. It encodes CAISGPGLGDQTGANVLTF.

There are many counts of this clonotype. J is TRBJ1-1 and V is TRBV29-1; tentatively, D is TRBD1 (6 bases). Germline V gene lookup returns CDR1 SQVTM and CDR2 ANQGSEA. Trimming removed 4 bases from V and 2 bases from J, with 20 bases in between. The CDR3 has 16 amino acids. The CDR3 DNA reads as TGCAGCGTTGGACGAGTGAGGGGGAGGGGTAACACTGAAGCTTTCTTT. Translation: CSVGRVRGRGNTEAFF.

The table lists this clonotype with many counts. The chain couples TRBV27 to TRBJ1-4; D remains unclear. This CDR3 is 14 amino acids long. Trimming left V 1 base short and J 2 bases short, with 5 bases between. Germline V CDR1 and CDR2: MNHEY, SMNVEV (reference sequence). CDR3 sequence: CASSLLGTNEKLFF. DNA for the CDR3: TGTGCCAGCAGTTTATTGGGTACTAATGAAAAACTGTTTTTT. Full variable domain (rest looked up from reference TRBV27 and TRBJ1-4): EAQVTQNPRYLITVTGKKLTVTCSQNMNHEYMSWYRQDPGLGLRQIYYSMNVEVTDKGDVPEGYKVSRKEKRNFPLILESPSPNQTSLYFCASSLLGTNEKLFFGSGTQLSVL.

The chain carries TRBV9 and TRBJ1-6; TRBD1 might be the D (6 bases). The CDR3 spans 15 residues. CDR1 and CDR2 from the germline V gene are SGDLS and YYNGEE. Trimming cost V 7 bases and J 2 bases, with 13 bases left between them. CDR3 in amino acids: CASSKGGTYNSPLHF. CDR3 nucleotide sequence: TGTGCCAGCTCTAAGGGGGGCACCTATAATTCACCCCTCCACTTT.

This clonotype was seen a few times. V is TRBV7-8 and J is TRBJ2-1; 11 bases line up with TRBD2. CDR3 size: 17 residues. Germline V lookup: CDR1 SGHVS, CDR2 FQNEAQ. V shed 0 bases, J shed 4 bases, and the junction held 5 bases outside the gene matches. The CDR3: CASSLAPGLAVYNEQFF. CDR3 nucleotides: TGTGCCAGCAGCTTAGCGCCGGGACTAGCGGTTTACAATGAGCAGTTCTTC.

In this sample, this clonotype turned up once. Since a far larger clone is one base different, this is likely a read error. V usage is TRBV5-1 and J usage is TRBJ2-7; 8 bases match TRBD2. The DNA end lines up better with TRBJ2-1; the J call may be wrong. Germline values: CDR1 SGHRS, CDR2 YFSETQ. The CDR3 covers 18 residues. The CDR3, as DNA: TGCGCCGGCAGTTCGCCCCTAGGGCGTACGGGAGGGCTTAATGAGCAGTTCTTC. This sequence encodes CAGSSPLGRTGGLNEQFF.

J is TRBJ2-1 and V is TRBV20-1, with TRBD2 matching 8 bases. Germline CDR1 and CDR2: DFQATT and SNEGSKA (reference sequence). Trimming cost V 6 bases and J 3 bases; bases outside gene matches: 7. The CDR3 consists of 14 residues. The CDR3 DNA follows: TGCAGTGCCCAACTAGCGGATAACTACAATGAGCAGTTCTTC. The encoded protein is CSAQLADNYNEQFF.

In its sample, this clonotype was seen a few times. The rearrangement uses TRBV29-1 and TRBJ1-2, with TRBD1 as a possible D gene (5 bases). Germline assignment: CDR1 SQVTM and CDR2 ANQGSEA. Trimming took off 7 bases at V and 2 bases at J, with 14 bases between the two ends. CDR3 length: 13 amino acids. The CDR3 nucleotides read TGCAGCGCTGTGGGTGGGGGGAACTATGGCTACACCTTC. Its translation is CSAVGGGNYGYTF.

About this clonotype itself: A clone one base away is much larger, so this may be a read error. The CDR3 ends on some other residue instead of the conserved phenylalanine or tryptophan, so this is likely a read error. The rearrangement joins TRBV20-1 to TRBJ2-1; 8 bases fit TRBD2. The CDR3 spans 13 residues. V shed 2 bases, J shed 7 bases, and the junction held 4 bases outside the gene matches. Germline V gene data show CDR1 as DFQATT and CDR2 as SNEGSKA (reference sequence). The CDR3 nucleotides are TGCAGTGCTAGAAGCGGGAGAGTGAATGAGCAGTTCTCC. Encoded protein: CSARSGRVNEQFS.

The rearrangement joins TRBV15 to TRBJ1-2; the D is unclear. The CDR3 spans 16 residues. Deletions cut 0 bases from V and 5 bases from J, with 16 bases between. Germline lookup yields CDR1 LNHNV and CDR2 YYDKDF (reference sequence). The CDR3 spells CATSRDRASGGYGYTF. DNA of the CDR3: TGTGCCACCAGCAGAGATAGGGCCTCGGGCGGATATGGCTACACCTTC.

This clonotype appeared many times. The genes are TRBV28 and TRBJ1-5, with D unresolved. Trimming removed 0 bases at V and 0 bases at J, with 27 bases between. Per the germline V gene, CDR1 is MDHEN and CDR2 is SYDVKM. The CDR3 extends over 22 amino acids. The CDR3: CASSLWVALAPLHVYSNQPQHF. The CDR3 region has the DNA TGTGCCAGCAGTTTATGGGTGGCTTTGGCACCTCTTCATGTGTATAGCAATCAGCCCCAGCATTTT.

The V call is TRBV27, the J call TRBJ2-3, with 7 nucleotides matching TRBD2. The V and J ends lost 5 bases and 3 bases, in that order; junction bases with no gene match: 8. Germline values: CDR1 MNHEY, CDR2 SMNVEV (reference sequence). This CDR3 comprises 15 residues. The CDR3 DNA reads as TGTGCCAGCAGTCAGCGGGGCCGAAAGACAGATACGCAGTATTTT. Amino acids: CASSQRGRKTDTQYF.

This clonotype was counted between two and nine times. The V call is TRBV5-1, the J call TRBJ1-2; D gene unclear. The CDR3 extends over 13 amino acids. CDR1 and CDR2 from the germline V gene are SGHRS and YFSETQ. The germline V and J ends were trimmed by 2 bases and 4 bases, with 9 bases remaining between them. The CDR3 spells CASSFNTAYGYTF. The CDR3 DNA follows: TGCGCCAGCAGCTTCAACACGGCCTATGGCTACACCTTC. Full variable domain (rest looked up from reference TRBV5-1 and TRBJ1-2): KAGVTQTPRYLIKTRGQQVTLSCSPISGHRSVSWYQQTPGQGLQFLFEYFSETQRNKGNFPGRFSGRQFSNSRSEMNVSTLELGDSALYLCASSFNTAYGYTFGSGTRLTVV.